One sample yielded the 8 T cell receptor beta chains listed below, sequenced in a study of blood T cell repertoires in COVID-19 (dated by TCRdb to between 2020 and 2021). Libraries came from the immunoSEQ multiplex PCR assay. TCRdb holds this immuneACCESS table with in-frame rearrangements only. Some clones are missing; in checked studies, unresolved V genes explain under half, and the rest has no known cause. This sample has 150,000 to 200,000 clones in its table, and 88% of those were observed once. The ten largest make up about 4.4% of the sample. Input material: peripheral blood. These receptors were collected from a human donor in a cohort sampled during active COVID-19.

V is TRBV4-1 and J is TRBJ1-6; 8 nucleotides line up with TRBD1. V gave up 4 bases and J gave up 9 bases; unmatched junction bases: 5. Germline V CDR1 and CDR2: MGHRA, YSYEKL. This CDR3 spans 14 amino acids. The CDR3 sequence is CASSRGQDGSPLHF. CDR3 coding DNA: TGCGCCAGCAGCCGGGGACAGGACGGTTCACCCCTCCACTTT.

This sequence joins TRBV12-3 or TRBV12-4 and TRBJ2-1; D uncertain. V was pared by 5 bases and J by 8 bases, with 10 bases between. This CDR3 contains 12 residues. The CDR3 region has the DNA TGTGCCAGCAGTATTAAGAGCCATGAGCAGTTCTTC. Its protein is CASSIKSHEQFF.

This chain uses TRBV10-2 with TRBJ2-7; possibly TRBD1 for D (6 bases). CDR1 and CDR2 from the germline V gene are WSHSY and SAAADI. V dropped 2 bases and J dropped 4 bases, with 12 bases sitting between them. The CDR3 has 14 amino acids. CDR3 sequence: CASSERGGPYEQYF. Here the CDR3 DNA reads TGCGCCAGCAGTGAGCGTGGGGGCCCGTACGAGCAGTACTTC.

Only a few counts were recorded for this clone. DNA of the CDR3: TGCGCCAGCAGTCGGGACAGTCCAACTCAAGAGACCCAGTACTTC. This sequence encodes CASSRDSPTQETQYF. The rearrangement links TRBV5-1 to TRBJ2-5, with 7 bases identical to TRBD1. Trimming took 5 bases from V and 2 from J; bases not matched to a gene: 9. Germline CDR1 SGHRS, CDR2 YFSETQ. This CDR3 contains 15 residues.

The chain combines TRBV30 with TRBJ2-1, with TRBD2 matching over 7 bases. The CDR3 covers 13 residues. Germline CDR1 and CDR2: GTSNPN and SVGIG (reference sequence). V shed 5 bases and J 8 bases; nucleotides not matched to a gene: 9. CDR3: CAWDLTSLDEQFF. CDR3 bases: TGTGCCTGGGACCTGACTAGCCTTGATGAGCAGTTCTTC. Using reference TRBV30 and TRBJ2-1 for the parts outside the CDR3, the full variable domain is SQTIHQWPATLVQPVGSPLSLECTVEGTSNPNLYWYRQAAGRGLQLLFYSVGIGQISSEVPQNLSASRPQDRQFILSSKKLLLSDSGFYLCAWDLTSLDEQFFGPGTRLTVL.

This clone was observed a handful of times. This rearrangement joins TRBV3-1 (or the pseudogene TRBV3-2) to TRBJ1-5, with 12 bases fitting TRBD1. The ends lost 4 bases at V and 1 base at J; junction bases unmatched: 8. Per germline, CDR1 LGHDT and CDR2 YNNKEL (reference sequence). The CDR3 covers 18 residues. The CDR3 DNA reads as TGTGCCAGCAGCCCCGGGACAGGGGGCATAACAAGCAATCAGCCCCAGCATTTT. Amino acid sequence: CASSPGTGGITSNQPQHF.

The chain joins TRBV30 to TRBJ2-3, with 10 nucleotides matching TRBD2. The CDR3 totals 20 residues. V lost 2 bases to trimming and J lost 1 base; unmatched junction nucleotides: 18. Germline loops: CDR1 GTSNPN, CDR2 SVGIG (reference sequence). CDR3 in DNA: TGTGCCTGGAGTAGACCTTGGGGGACTAGCGTCCCCCCTGGCACAGATACGCAGTATTTT. It codes for CAWSRPWGTSVPPGTDTQYF.

CDR3: CASSPSTGVETEAFF. DNA for the CDR3: TGTGCCAGCTCACCTAGCACAGGGGTGGAAACTGAAGCTTTCTTT. The chain is built from TRBV18 and TRBJ1-1; 7 nucleotides match TRBD1. V lost 3 bases to trimming and J lost 5 bases; unmatched junction nucleotides: 9. From germline, CDR1 is KGHSH and CDR2 LQKENI. This CDR3 contains 15 residues. Combining the CDR3 with reference TRBV18 and TRBJ1-1 gives the whole variable domain NAGVMQNPRHLVRRRGQEARLRCSPMKGHSHVYWYRQLPEEGLKFMVYLQKENIIDESGMPKERFSAEFPKEGPSILRIQQVVRGDSAAYFCASSPSTGVETEAFFGQGTRLTVV.